These T cell receptor beta chains were read from a single sample in a study of shared clonotypes between healthy human individuals. TCRdb's table, derived via immunoSEQ multiplex PCR, lists solely in-frame clones and lacks some. The sample has some 690,000 clones, roughly 91% seen once. Sequencing used memory CD8+ T cells from PBMCs. The receptors stem from a man younger than 30 in good health. Some clones in this sample may be carry-over from other donors' samples. Both conserved end residues are part of each CDR3. The D gene is left open where the match is weak. Where a row states a size, it is once, few, many or the class of an expanded clone; other rows omit it.

J: TRBJ1-4
V: TRBV4-1
D: -
size: once
DNA: TGCGCCAGCAGCCAAGCCGCCGGGGAAAAACTGTTTTTT
CDR3: CASSQAAGEKLFF

J: TRBJ2-1
V: TRBV11-2
D: TRBD2
size: -
DNA: TGTGCCAGCAGCTTATCCCTAGCGGGGCCCTACAATGAGCAGTTCTTC
CDR3: CASSLSLAGPYNEQFF

J: TRBJ1-3
V: TRBV27
D: -
size: -
DNA: TGTGCCAGCAGTTTAAGGGGGGGTGGAAACACCATATATTTT
CDR3: CASSLRGGGNTIYF

J: TRBJ2-7
V: TRBV28
D: -
size: -
DNA: TGTGCCAGCAGTTTTCCGGGCCCCGAGCAGTACTTC
CDR3: CASSFPGPEQYF

J: TRBJ2-3
V: TRBV27
D: TRBD2
size: -
DNA: TGTGCCAGCAGCCCCGGACTAGCGGGAGGGCCCACAGATACGCAGTATTTT
CDR3: CASSPGLAGGPTDTQYF

J: TRBJ1-1
V: TRBV28
D: -
size: -
DNA: TGTGCCAGCAGTTTTTTCCCCGAGGGCCCAAGCTTGAACACTGAAGCTTTCTTT
CDR3: CASSFFPEGPSLNTEAFF

J: TRBJ2-1
V: TRBV6-5
D: TRBD2
size: many
DNA: TGTGCCAGCAGTGTGATGCGGGAGGGCGGTGAGCAGTTCTTC
CDR3: CASSVMREGGEQFF

J: TRBJ1-4
V: TRBV6-6
D: TRBD1
size: -
DNA: TGTGCCAGCAGTTTGACAGGGCCTAATGAAAAACTGTTTTTT
CDR3: CASSLTGPNEKLFF

J: TRBJ1-4
V: TRBV10-2
D: -
size: -
DNA: TGCGCCAGCAGTGGAGGGTTAGGTGAAAAACTGTTTTTT
CDR3: CASSGGLGEKLFF

J: TRBJ1-4
V: TRBV5-4
D: TRBD1
size: -
DNA: TGTGCCAGCAGCGCGGGGGGACAGGGGGACGAGGATGAAAAACTGTTTTTT
CDR3: CASSAGGQGDEDEKLFF

J: TRBJ2-5
V: TRBV11-2
D: TRBD1
size: once
DNA: TGTGCCAGCAGCTCAGACAGGGGGGAGACCCAGTACTTC
CDR3: CASSSDRGETQYF

J: TRBJ2-2
V: TRBV7-8
D: TRBD2
size: -
DNA: TGTGCCAGCAGCTTACGGCCGCGGCTAGCGGTAGTGGACGGGGAGCTGTTTTTT
CDR3: CASSLRPRLAVVDGELFF

J: TRBJ2-3
V: TRBV7-8
D: -
size: -
DNA: TGTGCCAGCAGCCCTAACAGCCGAGCGACAGATACGCAGTATTTT
CDR3: CASSPNSRATDTQYF

J: TRBJ2-5
V: TRBV7-9
D: TRBD1
size: -
DNA: TGTGCCAGCACCACCCCGAAACCGGGACAGGGCTTTGAGACCCAGTACTTC
CDR3: CASTTPKPGQGFETQYF

J: TRBJ1-2
V: TRBV11-2
D: TRBD1
size: -
DNA: TGTGCCAGCAGCTTAGGAAGGGGGACAGGGTTCGTCTTTGGCTACACCTTC
CDR3: CASSLGRGTGFVFGYTF

J: TRBJ2-5
V: TRBV5-7
D: TRBD2
size: -
DNA: TGTGCCAGCAGCCGCGAGCGGGAGTCGGGGGAGACCCAGTACTTC
CDR3: CASSRERESGETQYF

J: TRBJ1-5
V: TRBV7-6
D: -
size: -
DNA: TGTGCCAGCAGCGCGGACGGGGTGGGCTTTAAGCCCCAGCATTTT
CDR3: CASSADGVGFKPQHF

J: TRBJ1-2
V: TRBV5-6
D: -
size: -
DNA: TGTGCCAGCAGCACCCTAAGAAGGGGGAACTATGGCTACACCTTC
CDR3: CASSTLRRGNYGYTF

J: TRBJ1-1
V: TRBV9
D: TRBD1
size: -
DNA: TGTGCCAGCAGCCCAGAGGGACAGGGTTACACTGAAGCTTTCTTT
CDR3: CASSPEGQGYTEAFF

J: TRBJ2-5
V: TRBV11-2
D: -
size: -
DNA: TGTGCCAGCAGATCGGAGGGGGAGACCCAGTACTTC
CDR3: CASRSEGETQYF

J: TRBJ2-2
V: TRBV9
D: -
size: -
DNA: TGTGCCAGCAGCTCTGCGGGTGGGGGAACCGGGGAGCTGTTTTTT
CDR3: CASSSAGGGTGELFF

J: TRBJ1-2
V: TRBV19
D: -
size: -
DNA: TGTGCCAGTAGTATAGGGGTAGGGGGGACCTCACAAACTGGCTACACCTTC
CDR3: CASSIGVGGTSQTGYTF

J: TRBJ2-7
V: TRBV27
D: -
size: -
DNA: TGTGCCAGCAGCCACTCCGGCCCATCCTACGAGCAGTACTTC
CDR3: CASSHSGPSYEQYF

J: TRBJ2-5
V: TRBV6-1
D: -
size: few
DNA: TGTGCCAGCAGTGAAAGTGACGGAGGGGGCGCAGAGACCCAGTACTTC
CDR3: CASSESDGGGAETQYF

J: TRBJ2-7
V: TRBV7-3
D: -
size: many
DNA: TGTGCCAGCAGCTTAGGAGGGGGAACCAACGAGCAGTACTTC
CDR3: CASSLGGGTNEQYF

J: TRBJ2-5
V: TRBV28
D: -
size: -
DNA: TGTGCCAGCAGTCCCCGCAGTCGAGGTCTGGAGACCCAGTACTTC
CDR3: CASSPRSRGLETQYF

J: TRBJ1-2
V: TRBV6-1
D: -
size: -
DNA: TGTGCCAGCAGTGGAGGCTATGGCTACACCTTC
CDR3: CASSGGYGYTF

J: TRBJ1-5
V: TRBV28
D: -
size: -
DNA: TGTGCCAGCAGTTTTTTAACAGTCAATCAGCCCCAGCATTTT
CDR3: CASSFLTVNQPQHF

J: TRBJ2-7
V: TRBV20-1
D: -
size: -
DNA: TGCAGTGCTAGAGACCACCCCGAGCAGTACTTC
CDR3: CSARDHPEQYF

J: TRBJ2-7
V: TRBV10-2
D: -
size: -
DNA: TGCGCCAGCGGGGGCCTCGAGCAGTACTTC
CDR3: CASGGLEQYF